Listed below are T cell receptor beta chains from one sample, sequenced in a study. TCRdb called the 5' RACE reads again in MiXCR, with one record for every CDR3 protein. The profile shows approximately 10,000 distinct CDR3 sequences, about a quarter of them singletons. The sample taken for sequencing was Tregs sorted from blood. The source of these receptors is a female donor with breast cancer. CDR3s leave out the opening cysteine and the closing phenylalanine or tryptophan.

>TRBJ1-1|TRBV12-3/TRBV12-4
ASNSPPTGGKDGEAF
>TRBJ2-1|TRBV9
ASSPGTSSNEQF
>TRBJ2-7|TRBV5-6
ASSWDTISYEQH
>TRBJ2-1|TRBV4-1
ASSPGLSSYNEQF
>TRBJ2-1|TRBV14
ASSPPTGLDEQF
>TRBJ1-1|TRBV6-5
ASSYGRDVGAF
>TRBJ1-5|TRBV20-1
SAGVGLTNQPQH
>TRBJ1-5|TRBV12-3/TRBV12-4
ASSKTGTSNQPQH
>TRBJ2-7|TRBV4-1
ASSQGPGTGGGYEQY
>TRBJ2-1|TRBV7-9
ASSLAGRFRTSDHEQF
>TRBJ2-1|TRBV24-1
ATSDWYEQF
>TRBJ1-2|TRBV15
ATSREPGSYDYT
>TRBJ2-7|TRBV7-6
ASSLYGRSGRGEQY
>TRBJ1-2|TRBV7-9
ASSPVGRSYGYT
>TRBJ1-2|TRBV29-1
SAWTGRHGYT
>TRBJ2-1|TRBV12-3/TRBV12-4
ASSLRGFEQF
>TRBJ2-1|TRBV24-1
AIGDSEAGVTYNEQF
>TRBJ2-1|TRBV25-1
ASSERGGGSYNEQF
>TRBJ2-1|TRBV11-3
ASSNIGSEQF
>TRBJ2-7|TRBV20-1
SASDGRAYEQY
>TRBJ1-2|TRBV29-1
SVEKGANYGYT
>TRBJ1-1|TRBV12-3/TRBV12-4
ASSPGLNTEAF
>TRBJ2-1|TRBV11-2
ASSLDGFLADEQF
>TRBJ2-7|TRBV6-5
ASSYSGQNYEQY
>TRBJ2-7|TRBV5-1
ASSLVAGSYEQY
>TRBJ2-7|TRBV9
ASSVGGGNRHEQY
>TRBJ2-1|TRBV3-1
ASSRIKMEQF
>TRBJ1-2|TRBV4-1
ASSQGSYAYT
>TRBJ2-5|TRBV7-9
ASSFGAEETQY
>TRBJ2-7|TRBV5-5
ASSLDGSRMNEQY
>TRBJ2-2|TRBV5-1
ASSLESSRYPGELF
>TRBJ2-1|TRBV13
ASSHPPGLAAYNEQF
>TRBJ2-1|TRBV7-3
ASSHLSYNEQF
>TRBJ2-1|TRBV18
ASSPPEWTSGTYNEQF
>TRBJ1-1|TRBV12-3/TRBV12-4
ASRPTGAGRRTEAF
>TRBJ2-1|TRBV27
ASSETSGISNEQF
>TRBJ1-1|TRBV7-9
ASSFGQPNTEAF
>TRBJ2-1|TRBV5-1
ASRTGPDEQF
>TRBJ2-1|TRBV18
ASSRAGTADEQF